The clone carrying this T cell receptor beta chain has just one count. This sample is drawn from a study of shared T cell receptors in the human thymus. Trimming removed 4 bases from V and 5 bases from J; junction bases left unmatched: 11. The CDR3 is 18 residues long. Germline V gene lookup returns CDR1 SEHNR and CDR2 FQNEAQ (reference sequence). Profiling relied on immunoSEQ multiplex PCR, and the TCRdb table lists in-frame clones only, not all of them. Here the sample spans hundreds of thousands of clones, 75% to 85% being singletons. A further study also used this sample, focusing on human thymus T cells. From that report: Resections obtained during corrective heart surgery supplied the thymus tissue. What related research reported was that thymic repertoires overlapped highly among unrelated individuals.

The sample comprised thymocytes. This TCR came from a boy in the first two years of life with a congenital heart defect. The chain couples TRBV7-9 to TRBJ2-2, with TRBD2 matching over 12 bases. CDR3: CASSCSTSGRGGTGELFF. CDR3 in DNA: TGTGCCAGCAGCTGCTCGACTAGCGGGAGAGGCGGGACCGGGGAGCTGTTTTTT. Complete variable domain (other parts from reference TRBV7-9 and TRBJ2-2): DTGVSQNPRHKITKRGQNVTFRCDPISEHNRLYWYRQTLGQGPEFLTYFQNEAQLEKSRLLSDRFSAERPKGSFSTLEIQRTEQGDSAMYLCASSCSTSGRGGTGELFFGEGSRLTVL.